What follows are 24 T cell receptor beta chains derived from one specimen sequenced in a study of shared clonotypes between healthy human individuals. Sequenced by immunoSEQ multiplex PCR; TCRdb stores in-frame clones only, minus some. The table records a few million clones, around nine tenths of them present only once. Sequenced input: naive CD4+ T cells sorted from blood. The subset is: CD45RA+ positively selected. Receptor source: a man between 18 and 29 years old in good health.

This chain uses TRBV5-6 with TRBJ1-2; D unclear. Germline V lookup: CDR1 SGHDT, CDR2 YYEEEE. This CDR3 has 15 residues. Trimming left V 1 base short and J 0 bases short, with 10 bases between. DNA of the CDR3: TGTGCCAGCAGCTTGACTCTGGCAGCTAACTATGGCTACACCTTC. It translates to CASSLTLAANYGYTF.

This clone was seen just once. The chain has TRBV5-6 and TRBJ1-3, with no clear D. The CDR3 contains 18 residues. Germline V gene lookup returns CDR1 SGHDT and CDR2 YYEEEE. V was clipped by 6 bases and J by 4 bases, with 26 bases between them. The CDR3 DNA sequence: TGTGCCAGCACCATGGTGGGGAGCCCCACTCGGGCCGGAAACACCATATATTTT. It yields the protein CASTMVGSPTRAGNTIYF. Filled out from reference TRBV5-6 and TRBJ1-3, the complete variable domain reads DAGVTQSPTHLIKTRGQQVTLRCSPKSGHDTVSWYQQALGQGPQFIFQYYEEEERQRGNFPDRFSGHQFPNYSSELNVNALLLGDSALYLCASTMVGSPTRAGNTIYFGEGSWLTVV.

CDR3 region: CASSSRTSGGPNEQFF. DNA for the CDR3: TGTGCCAGCAGCTCCCGGACTAGCGGGGGCCCCAATGAGCAGTTCTTC. The V and J genes are TRBV11-2 and TRBJ2-1; 13 bases are shared with TRBD2. CDR3 length equals 16 residues. With 4 bases clipped from V and 6 bases from J, the junction kept 6 bases outside the gene matches. The germline V gene encodes CDR1 SGHAT and CDR2 FQNNGV.

The gene calls are TRBV10-2 and TRBJ2-5; maybe TRBD2 (5 bases). Germline-derived CDR1 and CDR2 are WSHSY and SAAADI. The CDR3 is 14 amino acids. V lost 3 bases and J 0 bases, leaving 8 bases between the germline ends. CDR3 loop: CASSDRRYQETQYF. CDR3 bases: TGCGCCAGCAGTGACAGGAGGTACCAAGAGACCCAGTACTTC.

The V call is TRBV2, the J call TRBJ1-2, with TRBD1 matching over 7 bases. V was clipped by 11 bases and J by 8 bases; unmatched bases: 17. This CDR3 region has 14 residues. Germline loops: CDR1 SNHLY, CDR2 FYNNEI. CDR3 DNA sequence: TGTGCCGGCACTACACAGGGGTCGGCTGGAGGCTACACCTTC. Translated: CAGTTQGSAGGYTF.

The CDR3 DNA reads TGTGCCAGCAGCCTACGACCGGACAGGGTAGTACCTCACTCTGGAAACACCATATATTTT. Its translation is CASSLRPDRVVPHSGNTIYF. The J gene is TRBJ1-3, the V gene TRBV21-1; the D call of TRBD1 is as the table states it, not checked on the DNA. TRBV21-1 is flagged as a pseudogene. CDR3 length: 20 residues.

A word on this clone: The same CDR3 is also encoded by other DNA sequences in this sample. V is TRBV30 and J is TRBJ2-1, with 11 bases matching TRBD2. The CDR3 extends over 14 amino acids. CDR1 is GTSNPN and CDR2 is SVGIG in the germline V gene (reference sequence). V gave up 3 bases and J gave up 3 bases; unmatched junction bases: 1. This CDR3 is CAWRGTSGYNEQFF. Here the CDR3 DNA reads TGTGCCTGGAGGGGGACTAGCGGCTACAATGAGCAGTTCTTC.

A single count supports this clone. The V gene is TRBV4-1, the J gene TRBJ2-1; 7 bases match TRBD1. The CDR3 totals 17 residues. The germline V gene has CDR1 MGHRA and CDR2 YSYEKL. The V gene end was trimmed by 0 bases and the J gene end by 7 bases; junction bases not matched to a gene: 12. The CDR3 region is CASSQESQGVGRNEQFF. In DNA form, the CDR3 reads TGCGCCAGCAGCCAAGAATCCCAGGGGGTAGGTAGAAATGAGCAGTTCTTC.

The J gene is TRBJ2-3, the V gene TRBV11-3, with D uncertain. CDR3 length: 13 amino acids. CDR1 is SGHNT, CDR2 YENEEA, per germline. Trimming took off 5 bases at V and 4 bases at J, with 10 bases between the two ends. The DNA for the CDR3 is TGTGCCAGCAGCATGGGGTCGGCAGATACGCAGTATTTT. This codes for CASSMGSADTQYF.

The J gene is TRBJ2-5, the V gene TRBV28; TRBD2 matches at 14 bases. This CDR3 comprises 15 residues. Per the germline V gene, CDR1 is MDHEN and CDR2 is SYDVKM. Trimming took 6 bases from V and 2 from J; bases not matched to a gene: 2. The CDR3 loop is CASSRTSGGQETQYF. The CDR3 region has the DNA TGTGCCAGCAGCCGGACTAGCGGGGGGCAAGAGACCCAGTACTTC.

The chain has TRBV7-2 and TRBJ1-2; 8 bases match TRBD1. Germline V lookup: CDR1 SGHTA, CDR2 FQGNSA. The V gene end was trimmed by 5 bases and the J gene end by 2 bases; junction bases not matched to a gene: 10. The CDR3 runs 16 residues. In DNA, the CDR3 is TGTGCCAGCAGCGCGCAGGCAGGGGGCAAAAACTATGGCTACACCTTC. Amino acid sequence: CASSAQAGGKNYGYTF.

The chain links TRBV11-2 to TRBJ2-5; 11 bases map to TRBD1. CDR1 and CDR2 from the germline V gene are SGHAT and FQNNGV. The CDR3 has 15 amino acids. V was pared by 3 bases and J by 5 bases, with 5 bases of the junction left unmatched. CDR3 residues: CASSFGTGGRETQYF. In nucleotides, the CDR3 is TGTGCCAGCAGCTTTGGGACAGGGGGACGGGAGACCCAGTACTTC.

The V and J genes are TRBV6-5 and TRBJ1-4; TRBD1 aligns across 8 bases. Germline V gene lookup returns CDR1 MNHEY and CDR2 SVGAGI. This CDR3 region has 14 residues. J was trimmed by 7 bases and V by 5 bases; bases with no gene match: 6. This chain's CDR3 is CASSPGQEREKLFF. In DNA form, the CDR3 reads TGTGCCAGCAGTCCGGGACAGGAACGTGAAAAACTGTTTTTT.

This clone was observed a few times. The same CDR3 is also encoded by other DNA sequences in this sample. V gene TRBV9 combines with J gene TRBJ1-5, with a weak D call TRBD1 (5 bases). The CDR3 runs to 14 residues. Germline CDR1 is SGDLS and CDR2 is YYNGEE. Trimming cost V 4 bases and J 2 bases, with 10 bases left between them. As DNA, the CDR3 is TGTGCCAGCAGCCCTCGGGGGGGCAATCAGCCCCAGCATTTT. Protein product: CASSPRGGNQPQHF.

This clone showed up just once. The chain couples TRBV4-1 to TRBJ2-3, with 7 bases identical to TRBD2. The junction had 8 bases not matched to a gene; V was cut back by 4 bases and J by 1 base. CDR1 is MGHRA and CDR2 is YSYEKL in the germline V gene. CDR3 length: 16 amino acids. CDR3 in DNA: TGCGCCAGCAGCCCCAAGGGAGGGATGGGCACAGATACGCAGTATTTT. It translates to CASSPKGGMGTDTQYF.

The J gene is TRBJ1-3, the V gene TRBV29-1; D gene uncertain. Germline loops: CDR1 SQVTM, CDR2 ANQGSEA. The CDR3 has 16 amino acids. The V end lost 2 bases, the J end lost 0 bases, and 14 bases lay between the germline ends. CDR3 sequence reads: CSVEKGDGLSGNTIYF. The CDR3 coding sequence is TGCAGCGTTGAAAAAGGCGACGGACTCTCTGGAAACACCATATATTTT.

This chain joins TRBV28 and TRBJ2-3, with 7 bases fitting TRBD2. CDR3 size: 14 residues. Looked up from germline, CDR1 is MDHEN and CDR2 is SYDVKM. The V and J ends lost 10 bases and 6 bases, in that order; junction bases with no gene match: 13. CDR3 in amino acids: CATEGPLGGDTQYF. The CDR3 bases are TGTGCCACCGAGGGGCCCCTGGGAGGGGATACGCAGTATTTT.

This clone has just one count. The chain combines TRBV28 with TRBJ2-3, with TRBD2 matching 10 bases. V gave up 2 bases and J gave up 0 bases; unmatched junction bases: 8. Germline CDR1 is MDHEN and CDR2 is SYDVKM. This CDR3 comprises 18 residues. CDR3 in DNA: TGTGCCAGCAGTTTAGCGGGGCTAGCGGGGGATAGCACAGATACGCAGTATTTT. Residues: CASSLAGLAGDSTDTQYF.

This rearrangement joins TRBV5-5 to TRBJ2-5, with D tentatively TRBD1 or TRBD2 (5 bases each). V lost 2 bases, J lost 0 bases, and 8 bases lay in between. The CDR3 spans 14 residues. Per the germline V gene, CDR1 is SGHKS and CDR2 is YYEKEE (reference sequence). As DNA, the CDR3 is TGTGCCAGCAGCTTCGGGACGGACCAAGAGACCCAGTACTTC. Protein sequence: CASSFGTDQETQYF.

V and J are TRBV9 and TRBJ1-3, with D perhaps TRBD1 (5 bases). The germline V and J ends were trimmed by 4 bases and 2 bases, with 10 bases remaining between them. Germline V gene data show CDR1 as SGDLS and CDR2 as YYNGEE. This CDR3 contains 14 residues. DNA of the CDR3: TGTGCCAGCAGCCCGTCGGGACCTGGAAACACCATATATTTT. Translation gives CASSPSGPGNTIYF.

This CDR3 reads CASSAGLELETQYF. CDR3 nucleotide sequence: TGTGCCAGCTCAGCGGGACTAGAGTTAGAGACCCAGTACTTC. The rearrangement links TRBV18 to TRBJ2-5, with 8 bases matching TRBD2. Trimming at V came to 5 bases and at J to 4 bases, leaving 6 bases not matched to a gene. The CDR3 sequence is 14 residues long. Germline V gene data show CDR1 as KGHSH and CDR2 as LQKENI.

J is TRBJ2-7 and V is TRBV4-1; no firm D call. The V and J ends lost 8 bases and 0 bases respectively, with 14 bases between them. There are 14 residues in the CDR3. Germline loops: CDR1 MGHRA, CDR2 YSYEKL. CDR3 nucleotides: TGCGCCAGCGCGGACGGTAAGAGCTCCTACGAGCAGTACTTC. Translating gives CASADGKSSYEQYF.

This clone showed up just once. The CDR3 sequence is CASSLDGDTEAFF. The CDR3 DNA sequence: TGTGCCAGCAGCCTCGACGGGGACACTGAAGCTTTCTTT. This chain connects TRBV2 to TRBJ1-1, with D uncertain. Trimming removed 6 bases from V and 3 bases from J, with 11 bases in between. Germline V gene sequence: CDR1 SNHLY, CDR2 FYNNEI. The CDR3 has 13 residues.

The chain is built from TRBV25-1 and TRBJ2-2, with D possibly TRBD1 on 6 matching bases. Looked up from germline, CDR1 is MGHDK and CDR2 is SYGVNS. The germline V and J ends were trimmed by 7 bases and 6 bases, with 15 bases remaining between them. The CDR3 contains 14 residues. The CDR3 is CASNGGVVAGELFF. CDR3 nucleotides: TGTGCCAGCAATGGGGGCGTGGTTGCCGGGGAGCTGTTTTTT.